This T cell receptor beta chain was identified during a study of diagnostic markers for celiac disease (dated by TCRdb to the early 2020s). About this clonotype: Its specific antigen is unknown.

Counted from cysteine to phenylalanine, this CDR3 has 16 amino acids. DNA for this receptor is not on file. CDR1 LGHNA and CDR2 YSLEER were looked up in the germline V gene. Sequencing was performed on an Illumina MiSeq. TCRdb reprocessed the reads into one record per CDR3 protein sequence, lacking DNA. The data table for this sample lists approximately 440 distinct CDR3 sequences. Of the sample, 25% falls within the top ten clones. The V and J genes are TRBV4-3 and TRBJ2-2. The sequence was obtained from a human donor. Sequenced input: either unsorted cells or a sorted T cell fraction (not recorded which). The CDR3: CASSFRSWLGTGELFF.